Following are 20 T cell receptor beta chains from one sample sequenced in a study of blood T cell repertoires in COVID-19. Using immunoSEQ multiplex PCR, the repertoire was profiled, and TCRdb retains in-frame clones only, with some absent. The sample holds approximately 240,000 clones, around 80% seen once. Sequencing input: peripheral blood. The receptors stem from a woman aged 25 to 39 with COVID-19, enrolled during active disease.

In this sample, this clone turned up once. The rearrangement uses TRBV5-1 and TRBJ2-2; maybe TRBD2 (6 bases). The CDR3 has 16 amino acids. V lost 4 bases and J 0 bases, leaving 13 bases between the germline ends. Germline CDR1 is SGHRS and CDR2 is YFSETQ. The CDR3 protein is CASSHGGGTNTGELFF. CDR3 nucleotides: TGCGCCAGCAGCCATGGTGGGGGGACGAACACCGGGGAGCTGTTTTTT.

The chain couples TRBV6-5 to TRBJ1-1, with TRBD1 as a possible D gene (5 bases). The CDR3 length is 14 residues. Looked up from germline, CDR1 is MNHEY and CDR2 is SVGAGI. Trimming cost V 7 bases and J 4 bases, with 16 bases left between them. This CDR3 reads CASTTSGGSTEAFF. Here the CDR3 DNA reads TGTGCCAGCACAACCAGCGGGGGGAGCACTGAAGCTTTCTTT.

The chain's CDR3 is CASSLMGGDTEAFF. Written as DNA, the CDR3 is TGTGCCAGCAGCTTAATGGGCGGGGACACTGAAGCTTTCTTT. J is TRBJ1-1 and V is TRBV7-3; D call uncertain. CDR3 length equals 14 residues. Trimming took 1 base from V and 3 from J, leaving 9 bases between them. Looked up from germline, CDR1 is SGHTA and CDR2 is FQGTGA.

The table lists this clone with a few counts. The chain uses TRBV27 and TRBJ1-4; D remains unclear. This CDR3 has 14 amino acids. Germline CDR1 and CDR2: MNHEY and SMNVEV (reference sequence). Deletions cut 6 bases from V and 8 bases from J, with 16 bases between. DNA for the CDR3: TGTGCCAGCAGGAACACCGGGATGCGGGAAAAACTGTTTTTT. This gives the protein CASRNTGMREKLFF.

The chain is built from TRBV27 and TRBJ2-3, with no clear D. Germline V lookup: CDR1 MNHEY, CDR2 SMNVEV (reference sequence). CDR3 length: 12 amino acids. V lost 4 bases, J lost 5 bases, and 7 bases lay in between. CDR3 protein: CASSSSRDTQYF. The CDR3 DNA is TGTGCCAGCAGTTCCAGTCGAGATACGCAGTATTTT.

The DNA for the CDR3 is TGTGCCAGCAGCTTAGTTTTTGGGGCGTGGAACACCGGGGAGCTGTTTTTT. Protein product: CASSLVFGAWNTGELFF. This sequence joins TRBV11-2 and TRBJ2-2; the D gene is possibly TRBD1 (5 bases). From germline, CDR1 is SGHAT and CDR2 FQNNGV. The CDR3 covers 17 residues. V gave up 1 base and J gave up 1 base, with 13 bases separating them.

This chain joins TRBV7-3 and TRBJ2-2; TRBD2 agrees at 9 bases. Germline V gene sequence: CDR1 SGHTA, CDR2 FQGTGA. The CDR3 has 17 residues. V was clipped by 2 bases and J by 5 bases; unmatched bases: 9. The CDR3 spells CASSLVSGGQHTGELFF. CDR3 in DNA: TGTGCCAGCAGCTTAGTTAGCGGGGGCCAACATACCGGGGAGCTGTTTTTT.

V and J are TRBV7-3 and TRBJ2-7; D call uncertain. From germline, CDR1 is SGHTA and CDR2 FQGTGA. The ends were cut back, 2 bases at V and 1 base at J, with 12 bases in the middle. CDR3 length: 15 residues. The chain's CDR3 is CASSLGSRSSYEQYF. The CDR3 DNA reads as TGTGCCAGCAGCTTAGGATCGAGGAGTTCCTACGAGCAGTACTTC.

The gene calls are TRBV11-3 and TRBJ2-5, with 7 bases that match TRBD1. The CDR3 extends over 17 amino acids. In germline, CDR1 is SGHNT, CDR2 YENEEA. V lost 5 bases to trimming and J lost 1 base; unmatched junction nucleotides: 13. This CDR3 is CASSLRNPDRTQETQYF. The CDR3 DNA reads TGTGCCAGCAGCCTTAGAAATCCGGACAGGACCCAAGAGACCCAGTACTTC.

The chain has TRBV7-9 and TRBJ2-1; 8 bases fit TRBD1. V lost 0 bases, J lost 15 bases, and 4 bases stayed unmatched. Germline-derived CDR1 and CDR2 are SEHNR and FQNEAQ (reference sequence). The CDR3 has 12 amino acids. Here the CDR3 DNA reads TGTGCCAGCAGCTTAGCAGCAGGGGGCCGGTTCTTC. This sequence encodes CASSLAAGGRFF.

The V and J genes are TRBV5-5 and TRBJ2-3, with 10 bases matching TRBD1. Per the germline V gene, CDR1 is SGHKS and CDR2 is YYEKEE (reference sequence). The V segment lost 0 bases and the J segment 2 bases; nucleotides outside the gene matches: 3. This CDR3 spans 16 amino acids. CDR3 nucleotides: TGTGCCAGCAGCTTGGTGGGGACAGGGGCCACAGATACGCAGTATTTT. Amino acids: CASSLVGTGATDTQYF. Using reference TRBV5-5 and TRBJ2-3 for the parts outside the CDR3, the full variable domain is DAGVTQSPTHLIKTRGQQVTLRCSPISGHKSVSWYQQVLGQGPQFIFQYYEKEERGRGNFPDRFSARQFPNYSSELNVNALLLGDSALYLCASSLVGTGATDTQYFGPGTRLTVL.

The V and J genes are TRBV5-1 and TRBJ2-7; 7 bases match TRBD1. Germline V CDR1 and CDR2: SGHRS, YFSETQ. CDR3 length: 14 residues. The V gene end was trimmed by 2 bases and the J gene end by 5 bases; junction bases not matched to a gene: 7. The CDR3 region has the DNA TGCGCCAGCAGCTTCGGGACAGCCATCCACGAGCAGTACTTC. Amino acid sequence: CASSFGTAIHEQYF.

The rearrangement uses TRBV6-2 or TRBV6-3 and TRBJ2-3, with 7 bases fitting TRBD2. This CDR3 spans 16 amino acids. V trimming: 3 bases; J trimming: 6 bases; junction bases outside the gene matches: 12. Germline CDR1 reads MNHEY; CDR2 reads SVGEGT. CDR3 sequence: CASSYLAGDGRDTQYF. CDR3 nucleotides: TGTGCCAGCAGTTATCTGGCGGGAGATGGTAGGGATACGCAGTATTTT.

The chain recombines TRBV25-1 with TRBJ1-3; perhaps TRBD1 as D (6 bases). In germline, CDR1 is MGHDK, CDR2 SYGVNS. The CDR3 contains 16 residues. Trimming pared 2 bases from V and 2 bases from J, leaving 13 bases between. The CDR3 here is CASSELGWGPGNTIYF. The CDR3 nucleotides read TGTGCCAGCAGTGAACTAGGGTGGGGGCCTGGAAACACCATATATTTT.

The J gene is TRBJ2-7, the V gene TRBV5-4, with 10 bases aligning to TRBD2. Germline trimming cut 4 bases from V and 2 bases from J; bases unmatched to any gene: 6. The germline V gene encodes CDR1 SGHNT and CDR2 YYREEE (reference sequence). This CDR3 contains 15 residues. This chain's CDR3 is CASSDQRGGTYEQYF. In DNA form, the CDR3 reads TGTGCCAGCAGCGACCAGCGGGGGGGAACCTACGAGCAGTACTTC.

This clone was detected only a few times. The chain links TRBV29-1 to TRBJ1-2; D unresolved. The ends were cut back, 0 bases at V and 4 bases at J, with 12 bases in the middle. Per germline, CDR1 SQVTM and CDR2 ANQGSEA. The CDR3 spans 14 residues. CDR3 coding DNA: TGCAGCGTTGAAGATCCTGAGGCCCTCTATGGCTACACCTTC. Encoded protein: CSVEDPEALYGYTF.

The rearrangement uses TRBV7-3 and TRBJ2-1; TRBD2 is a possible D gene (6 bases). This CDR3 has 15 residues. Germline V gene sequence: CDR1 SGHTA, CDR2 FQGTGA. Deletions cut 5 bases from V and 1 base from J, with 12 bases between. In DNA form, the CDR3 reads TGTGCCAGCAGCCCCGGGGCGGGGTCCTACAATGAGCAGTTCTTC. Its translation is CASSPGAGSYNEQFF.

The chain has TRBV27 and TRBJ2-7; tentative D call: TRBD1 (5 bases). Trimming pared 2 bases from V and 7 bases from J, leaving 12 bases between. CDR1 and CDR2 (germline): MNHEY, SMNVEV (reference sequence). This CDR3 spans 13 amino acids. The CDR3 DNA is TGTGCCAGCAGTTTAAATCTAGGGGCGGAGCAGTACTTC. Translating gives CASSLNLGAEQYF.

Here the CDR3 DNA reads TGTGCCAGCAGTGCCCCCGACATCCCCTTGGCTTTCTTT. It translates to CASSAPDIPLAFF. J is TRBJ1-1 and V is TRBV28; D not certain. Germline lookup yields CDR1 MDHEN and CDR2 SYDVKM. V was trimmed by 5 bases and J by 11 bases, leaving 18 bases between them. The CDR3 extends over 13 amino acids.

This chain joins TRBV2 and TRBJ2-7; tentatively, D is TRBD2 (6 bases). V lost 6 bases to trimming and J lost 4 bases, with 16 bases between them. CDR3 length: 14 residues. The germline V gene has CDR1 SNHLY and CDR2 FYNNEI. The CDR3 is CASSEWGEGYEQYF. The CDR3 region has the DNA TGTGCCAGCAGCGAGTGGGGGGAAGGGTACGAGCAGTACTTC.